This T cell receptor beta chain came from a study of Ad26.COV2.S vaccination and SARS-CoV-2 variants. Study findings and constraints: After vaccination, substantial breadth of spike-specific CD8+ and CD4+ responses was reported.

With regard to this clone: Antigen specificity is unknown.

Method: immunoSEQ multiplex PCR; TCRdb's copy keeps in-frame clones and lacks some. Seen here are over 450,000 clones, 80% to 90% observed once, and the top ten hold about 1.7%. As for treatment: around 19 received Ad26.COV2.S at low or high dose, single or two shots; five or six received placebo; per-sample allocation not given. Samples came from day 63 after the first vaccine or placebo injection. Expression of Wuhan-strain SARS-CoV-2 spike came from the Ad26 vector that formed the vaccine. Germline V gene data show CDR1 as SGHVS and CDR2 as FNYEAQ. This CDR3 contains 17 residues. The junction had 7 bases not matched to a gene; V was cut back by 3 bases and J by 0 bases.

This sequence originates from a person aged 18 to 65 who received the Ad26.COV2.S COVID-19 vaccine or a placebo. This rearrangement joins TRBV7-6 to TRBJ2-1; 8 nucleotides match TRBD2. The material sequenced was peripheral blood, taken in a trial of Ad26.COV2.S vaccine versus placebo. CDR3 sequence: CASSFLSGESSYNEQFF. In nucleotides, the CDR3 is TGTGCCAGCAGCTTTCTTAGCGGGGAAAGCTCCTACAATGAGCAGTTCTTC.